A selection of T cell receptor beta chains follows, all from one sample in a study of cytomegalovirus exposure and HLA in healthy donors. Sequencing used immunoSEQ multiplex PCR; TCRdb keeps in-frame clones, though not all of them. The data contain approximately 220,000 clones, roughly 80% of them seen just once; the ten biggest clones take up around 15%. Sequenced input: PBMCs. The receptors derive from a man in his forties or fifties in good health and CMV-seronegative. CDR3s include the opening cysteine and the closing phenylalanine or tryptophan. The D gene is left open where the match is weak. A row's size may be missing; if present it is once, few, many or a size class.

>-|TRBV27|17|-|TRBJ2-5
CASSLWGELGLEETQYF
TGTGCCAGCAGTTTATGGGGGGAGTTGGGATTAGAAGAGACCCAGTACTTC
>TRBD2|TRBV7-2|14|-|TRBJ2-7
CASSLRWTRNEQYF
TGTGCCAGCAGCTTAAGGTGGACTAGGAACGAGCAGTACTTC
>-|TRBV11-2|15|-|TRBJ1-5
CASSLGGGPDQPQHF
TGTGCCAGCAGCTTAGGAGGCGGGCCGGATCAGCCCCAGCATTTT
>-|TRBV19|15|-|TRBJ2-7
CATFPPPGAPYEQYF
TGTGCCACCTTCCCCCCCCCGGGAGCTCCCTACGAGCAGTACTTC
>TRBD2|TRBV2|14|few|TRBJ2-1
CASSIDGGAAEQFF
TGTGCCAGCAGTATAGACGGGGGGGCCGCTGAGCAGTTCTTC
>TRBD1|TRBV2|15|-|TRBJ2-1
CASNLPGQGANEQFF
TGTGCCAGCAACCTTCCGGGACAGGGGGCCAATGAGCAGTTCTTC
>-|TRBV5-8|15|-|TRBJ2-1
CASSPGGPSYNEQFF
TGTGCCAGCAGCCCCGGGGGGCCCTCCTACAATGAGCAGTTCTTC
>-|TRBV9|13|-|TRBJ1-2
CASSRRGSYGYTF
TGTGCCAGTTCCAGACGGGGATCCTATGGCTACACCTTC
>-|TRBV2|13|-|TRBJ2-2
CASSPRVGGELFF
TGTGCCAGCAGTCCCAGGGTAGGCGGGGAGCTGTTTTTT
>-|TRBV7-9|16|-|TRBJ2-3
CASSLRSDRNTDTQYF
TGTGCCAGCAGCTTACGGTCTGATAGAAACACAGATACGCAGTATTTT
>-|TRBV28|13|-|TRBJ1-5
CAATGGQGQPQHF
TGTGCCGCAACGGGGGGCCAGGGTCAGCCCCAGCATTTT
>-|TRBV28|12|-|TRBJ1-5
CASSPGWRTIFF
TGTGCCAGCAGCCCTGGGTGGAGGACGATTTTTTTT
>-|TRBV27|15|-|TRBJ1-1
CASSSTQASGTEAFF
TGTGCCAGCAGTTCTACACAGGCGTCAGGCACTGAAGCTTTCTTT
>TRBD1|TRBV28|18|-|TRBJ1-4
CASSSPRDRGLKSEKLFF
TGTGCCAGCAGTTCACCACGGGACAGGGGATTAAAGAGTGAAAAACTGTTTTTT
>-|TRBV6-1|15|-|TRBJ1-1
CASSANAGRNTEAFF
TGTGCCAGCAGTGCGAATGCGGGGAGGAACACTGAAGCTTTCTTT
>-|TRBV27|11|-|TRBJ1-4
CASMYREKLFF
TGTGCCAGCATGTACAGGGAAAAACTGTTTTTT
>TRBD2|TRBV6-1|13|-|TRBJ2-7
CASSERGSYEQYF
TGTGCCAGCAGTGAGCGCGGGAGCTACGAGCAGTACTTC
>TRBD1|TRBV7-9|18|-|TRBJ1-4
CASSLEFQGAGTNEKLFF
TGTGCCAGCAGCTTAGAGTTCCAGGGGGCAGGAACTAATGAAAAACTGTTTTTT
>-|TRBV30|14|-|TRBJ2-7
CAWTGDEVSYEQYF
TGTGCCTGGACAGGGGATGAGGTCTCCTACGAGCAGTACTTC
>-|TRBV11-3|14|few|TRBJ2-1
CASSRDTSYNEQFF
TGTGCCAGCAGCCGGGACACCTCCTACAATGAGCAGTTCTTC
>-|TRBV28|15|-|TRBJ1-5
CASSSPGFSNQPQHF
TGTGCCAGCAGTTCCCCGGGGTTTAGCAATCAGCCCCAGCATTTT
>-|TRBV7-2|14|-|TRBJ1-1
CASSSQGFNTEAFF
TGTGCCAGCAGCTCACAGGGATTTAACACTGAAGCTTTCTTT
>TRBD1|TRBV5-1|15|-|TRBJ2-5
CASSLERGRRETQYF
TGCGCCAGCAGCTTGGAAAGGGGGCGGCGAGAGACCCAGTACTTC
>-|TRBV2|13|-|TRBJ1-2
CASRGASRDGYTF
TGTGCCAGCAGAGGGGCCAGCAGGGATGGCTACACCTTC
>-|TRBV27|14|-|TRBJ2-5
CASREQEKGETQYF
TGTGCCAGCAGGGAACAGGAAAAGGGGGAGACCCAGTACTTC
>-|TRBV4-2|14|-|TRBJ2-1
CASSQGGGHNEQFF
TGTGCCAGCAGCCAAGGAGGAGGCCACAATGAGCAGTTCTTC
>TRBD1|TRBV29-1|13|-|TRBJ2-7
CSVEDRESYEQYF
TGCAGCGTTGAGGACAGGGAGTCCTACGAGCAGTACTTC
>TRBD2|TRBV9|14|-|TRBJ2-5
CASSVLAAQETQYF
TGTGCCAGCAGCGTACTAGCGGCCCAAGAGACCCAGTACTTC
>-|TRBV9|17|-|TRBJ1-4
CASSVTSGPRSNEKLFF
TGTGCCAGCAGCGTAACCAGCGGACCAAGATCTAATGAAAAACTGTTTTTT
>-|TRBV6-6|15|-|TRBJ1-1
CASSLIQGINTEAFF
TGTGCCAGCAGCCTTATTCAGGGAATTAACACTGAAGCTTTCTTT
>TRBD2|TRBV9|18|-|TRBJ2-1
CASSVSSGRDTSYNEQFF
TGTGCCAGCAGCGTATCCAGCGGGAGGGACACCTCCTACAATGAGCAGTTCTTC
>TRBD1|TRBV7-2|15|-|TRBJ1-2
CASSLYVGQGERYTF
TGTGCCAGCAGCTTATATGTGGGACAGGGAGAGCGCTACACCTTC
>-|TRBV27|12|-|TRBJ2-3
CASSAAGLTQYF
TGTGCCAGCAGTGCCGCCGGACTTACGCAGTATTTT
>-|TRBV5-6|14|-|TRBJ2-2
CASSLSRGTGELFF
TGTGCCAGCAGCTTGAGCAGGGGCACCGGGGAGCTGTTTTTT
>-|TRBV11-2|14|once|TRBJ1-1
CASNPGDGGTEAFF
TGTGCCAGCAACCCGGGGGACGGCGGCACTGAAGCTTTCTTT
>TRBD1|TRBV27|14|-|TRBJ2-7
CASNLQGATDEQYF
TGTGCCAGCAACCTACAGGGGGCAACGGACGAGCAGTACTTC
>-|TRBV6-5|15|-|TRBJ1-5
CASRQTGDSNQPQHF
TGTGCCAGCAGACAGACAGGAGATAGCAATCAGCCCCAGCATTTT
>-|TRBV13|15|-|TRBJ1-5
CASSFGRASNQPQHF
TGTGCCAGCAGCTTTGGCAGGGCGAGCAATCAGCCCCAGCATTTT
>TRBD2|TRBV15|15|-|TRBJ2-7
CATSRGLAGPYEQYF
TGTGCCACCAGCAGAGGACTAGCGGGACCCTACGAGCAGTACTTC
>TRBD2|TRBV11-2|13|-|TRBJ2-7
CASSRTSSYEQYF
TGTGCCAGCAGTCGGACTAGCTCCTACGAGCAGTACTTC
>-|TRBV7-8|15|-|TRBJ1-4
CASSLVPPLGEKLFF
TGTGCCAGCAGCTTAGTCCCTCCGCTGGGCGAAAAACTGTTTTTT
>TRBD1|TRBV5-1|16|-|TRBJ2-2
CASSLVRDRATGELFF
TGCGCCAGCAGCTTGGTCCGGGACAGAGCTACCGGGGAGCTGTTTTTT
>-|TRBV6-5|14|-|TRBJ1-5
CASRADAGNQPQHF
TGTGCCAGCAGAGCAGACGCGGGCAATCAGCCCCAGCATTTT
>TRBD2|TRBV27|15|-|TRBJ2-7
CASSLAAGAYHEQYF
TGTGCCAGCAGTTTGGCAGCGGGAGCTTACCACGAGCAGTACTTC
>-|TRBV13|15|-|TRBJ2-2
CASSLGQGGTGELFF
TGTGCCAGCAGCTTAGGTCAGGGGGGCACCGGGGAGCTGTTTTTT
>-|TRBV25-1|14|-|TRBJ2-5
CASRGLTAGKTQYF
TGTGCCAGCAGGGGACTCACCGCCGGAAAGACCCAGTACTTC
>-|TRBV7-2|16|-|TRBJ2-1
CASSLAGVSYNNEQFF
TGTGCCAGCAGCTTAGCAGGGGTATCCTACAACAATGAGCAGTTCTTC
>TRBD1|TRBV19|14|-|TRBJ1-1
CASSHRGGGTEAFF
TGTGCCAGTAGTCACAGGGGTGGGGGCACTGAAGCTTTCTTT
>TRBD1|TRBV19|12|-|TRBJ2-7
CASGQGGNEQYF
TGTGCCAGTGGACAGGGGGGAAACGAGCAGTACTTC
>TRBD1|TRBV15|14|few|TRBJ2-7
CATSREDRGYEQYF
TGTGCCACCAGCAGAGAAGACAGGGGCTACGAGCAGTACTTC
>TRBD1|TRBV9|15|-|TRBJ1-1
CASSVRTGGITEAFF
TGTGCCAGCAGCGTCCGGACAGGGGGTATCACTGAAGCTTTCTTT
>TRBD1|TRBV29-1|15|-|TRBJ1-2
CSVEDPRQGIYGYTF
TGCAGCGTTGAAGATCCCCGACAGGGGATCTATGGCTACACCTTC
>TRBD2|TRBV2|13|once|TRBJ2-5
CASRVGLAETQYF
TGTGCCAGCAGGGTGGGACTAGCGGAGACCCAGTACTTC
>TRBD1|TRBV5-1|12|-|TRBJ1-5
CASSQGQGRLFF
TGCGCCAGCAGCCAAGGACAGGGACGGCTTTTTTTT
>-|TRBV7-6|15|few|TRBJ2-1
CASSLGGSTYNEQFF
TGTGCCAGCAGCTTGGGTGGGAGTACCTACAATGAGCAGTTCTTC
>TRBD1|TRBV15|12|-|TRBJ2-7
CATSRSLTGPTF
TGTGCCACCAGCAGATCGTTGACAGGGCCAACCTTC